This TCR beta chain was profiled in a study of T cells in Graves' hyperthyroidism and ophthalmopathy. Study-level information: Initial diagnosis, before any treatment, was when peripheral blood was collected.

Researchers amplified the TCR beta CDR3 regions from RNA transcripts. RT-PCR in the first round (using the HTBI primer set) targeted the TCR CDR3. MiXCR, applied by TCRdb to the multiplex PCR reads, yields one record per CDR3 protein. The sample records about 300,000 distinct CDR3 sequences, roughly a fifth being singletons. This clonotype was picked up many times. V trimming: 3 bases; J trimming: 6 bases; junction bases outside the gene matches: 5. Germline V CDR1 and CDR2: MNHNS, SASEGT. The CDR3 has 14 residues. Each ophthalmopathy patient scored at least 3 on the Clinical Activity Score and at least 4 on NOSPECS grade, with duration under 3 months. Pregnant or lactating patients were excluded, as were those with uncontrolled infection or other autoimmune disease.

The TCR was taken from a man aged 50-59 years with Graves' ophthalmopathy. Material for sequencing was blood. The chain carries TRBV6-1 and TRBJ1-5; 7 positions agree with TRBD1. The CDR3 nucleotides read TGTGCCAGCAGTGAGAGAGGGGGCGGTCAGCCCCAGCATTTT. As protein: CASSERGGGQPQHF.